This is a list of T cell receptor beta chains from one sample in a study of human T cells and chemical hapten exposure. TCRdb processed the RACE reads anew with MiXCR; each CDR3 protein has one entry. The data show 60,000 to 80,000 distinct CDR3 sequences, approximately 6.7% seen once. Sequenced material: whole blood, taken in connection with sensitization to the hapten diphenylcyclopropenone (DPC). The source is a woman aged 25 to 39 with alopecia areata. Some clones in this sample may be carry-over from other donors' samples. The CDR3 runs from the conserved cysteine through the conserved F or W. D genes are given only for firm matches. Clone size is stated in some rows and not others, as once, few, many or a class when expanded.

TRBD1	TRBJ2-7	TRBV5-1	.	TGCGCCAGCAGCCAAGACGGACAGGGGACCCACGAGCAGTACTTC	CASSQDGQGTHEQYF
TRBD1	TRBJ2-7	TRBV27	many	TGTGCCAGCAGTGAGACATGGACAGGCAGCTACGAGCAGTACTTC	CASSETWTGSYEQYF
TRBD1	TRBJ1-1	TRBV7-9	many	TGTGCCAGCAGCAAAAGACAGGGGGTTGACACTGAAGCTTTCTTT	CASSKRQGVDTEAFF
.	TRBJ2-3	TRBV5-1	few	TGCGCCAACAGGAATTTAGATACGCAGTATTTT	CANRNLDTQYF
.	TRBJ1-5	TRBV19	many	TGTGCCAGTAGTATAGATGGGGTAAGGAATCAGCCCCAGCATTTT	CASSIDGVRNQPQHF
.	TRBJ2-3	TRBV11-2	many	TGTGCCAGCAGCTTATGGGGGAGTGGCACAGATACGCAGTATTTT	CASSLWGSGTDTQYF
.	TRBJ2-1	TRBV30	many	TGTGCCTGGAGGGCCTTAAAGTGGCACAATGAGCAGTTCTTC	CAWRALKWHNEQFF
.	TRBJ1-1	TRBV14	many	TGTGCCAGCAGCCACAATCGACAGATGAACACTGAAGCTTTCTTT	CASSHNRQMNTEAFF
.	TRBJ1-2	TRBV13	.	TGTGCCAGCAGCTTAACGGCCTATGGCTACACCTTC	CASSLTAYGYTF
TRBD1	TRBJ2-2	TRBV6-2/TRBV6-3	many	TGTGCCAGCCGAGAGACAGGGTGGAGCGGGGAGCTGTTTTTT	CASRETGWSGELFF
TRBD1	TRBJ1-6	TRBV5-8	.	TGTGCCAGCAGCTTCGGACAGGGGCTAAATTCACCCCTCCACTTT	CASSFGQGLNSPLHF
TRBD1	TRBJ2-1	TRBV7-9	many	TGTGCCAGCAGCCCCAGGACAGGGGGAAGCTCCTACAATGAGCAGTTCTTC	CASSPRTGGSSYNEQFF
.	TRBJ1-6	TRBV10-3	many	TGTGCCATCAGTGAGACCGTGGCGCCCCTCCACTTT	CAISETVAPLHF
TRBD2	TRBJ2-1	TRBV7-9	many	TGTGCCAGCAGCCTGACTAGCGGGGGGCCGTCCTACAATGAGCAGTTCTTC	CASSLTSGGPSYNEQFF
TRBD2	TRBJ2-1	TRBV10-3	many	TGTGCCATCAGTTTCAGCGGGGGGGCAAGTGGGGAGCAGTTCTTC	CAISFSGGASGEQFF
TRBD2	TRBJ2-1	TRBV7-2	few	TGTGCCAGCAGCACAGCTAGCGGGGGGACCTACAATGAGCAGTTCTTC	CASSTASGGTYNEQFF
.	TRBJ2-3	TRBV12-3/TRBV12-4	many	TGTGCCAGCAGTTTTGATCCCTCGACGGGCCATACGCAGTATTTT	CASSFDPSTGHTQYF
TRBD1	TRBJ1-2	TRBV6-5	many	TGTGCCAGCAGCCGTACAGGGGGCTCCTATGGCTACACCTTC	CASSRTGGSYGYTF
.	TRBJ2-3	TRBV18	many	TGTGCCAGCTCACCCACTTACAGGGATTCGGATACGCAGTATTTT	CASSPTYRDSDTQYF
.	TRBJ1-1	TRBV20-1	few	TGCAGTGCTAGAGCCTATATGAACACTGAAGCTTTCTTT	CSARAYMNTEAFF
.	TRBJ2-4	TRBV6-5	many	TGTGCCAGCAGTTACACTACAGGGTCCAAAAACATTCAGTACTTC	CASSYTTGSKNIQYF
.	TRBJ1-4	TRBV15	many	TGTGCCACCAGCAGAATAGGTGAAAAACTGTTTTTT	CATSRIGEKLFF
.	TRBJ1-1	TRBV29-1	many	TGCAGCGTTGAAGACGGTACTGAAGCTTTCTTT	CSVEDGTEAFF
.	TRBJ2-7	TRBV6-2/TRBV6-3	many	TGTGCCAGCACTCCCCTGGGAGAGGCCTACTACGAGCAGTACTTC	CASTPLGEAYYEQYF
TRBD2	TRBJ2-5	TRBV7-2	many	TGTGCCAGCAGCTCCGTCGGGACTAGCGGGGACCCTGCACCACAAGAGACCCAGTACTTC	CASSSVGTSGDPAPQETQYF
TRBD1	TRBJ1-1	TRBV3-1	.	TGTGCCAGCAGCCCCAGGACAGGGGGGAACACTGAAGCTTTCTTT	CASSPRTGGNTEAFF
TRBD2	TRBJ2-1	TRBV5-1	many	TGCGCCAGCACCGGGGGAGCGGGGGCTTACAATGAGCAGTTCTTC	CASTGGAGAYNEQFF
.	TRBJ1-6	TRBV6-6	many	TGTGCCAGCAGTCCTAACAGGGAAGGGTCACCCCTCCACTTT	CASSPNREGSPLHF
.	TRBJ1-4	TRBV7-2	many	TGTGCCAGCAGCTTAGGAGTCTCGGGAAAACTGTTTTTT	CASSLGVSGKLFF